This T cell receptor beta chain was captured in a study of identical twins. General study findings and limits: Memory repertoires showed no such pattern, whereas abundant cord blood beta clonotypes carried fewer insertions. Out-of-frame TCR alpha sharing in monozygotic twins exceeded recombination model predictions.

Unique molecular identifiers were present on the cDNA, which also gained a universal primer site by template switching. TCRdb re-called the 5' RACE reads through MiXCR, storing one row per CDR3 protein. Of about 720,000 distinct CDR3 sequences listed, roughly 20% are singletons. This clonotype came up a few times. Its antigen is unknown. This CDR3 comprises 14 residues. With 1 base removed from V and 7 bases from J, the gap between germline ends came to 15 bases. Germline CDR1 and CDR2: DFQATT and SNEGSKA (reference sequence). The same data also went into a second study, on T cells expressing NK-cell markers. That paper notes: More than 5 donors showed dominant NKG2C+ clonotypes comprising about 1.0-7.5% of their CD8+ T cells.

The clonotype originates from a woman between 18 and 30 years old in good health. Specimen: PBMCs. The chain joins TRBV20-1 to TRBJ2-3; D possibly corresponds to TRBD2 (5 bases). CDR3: CSARVDQDFHTQYF. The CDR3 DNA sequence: TGCAGTGCTAGAGTCGACCAGGACTTCCATACGCAGTATTTT.